One and the same sample provided the 9 T cell receptor beta chains below, sequenced in a study of glioma-infiltrating T cells after dendritic cell vaccination. Some clones are missing from TCRdb's copy, which holds only in-frame ones; the method was immunoSEQ multiplex PCR. The sample lists around 83,000 clones; 85% were seen once. Time point indicated: after dendritic cell vaccination, including at tumor progression/relapse. Source: blood, taken after dendritic cell vaccination. The receptors were sampled from a human donor with glioblastoma.

The rearrangement links TRBV29-1 to TRBJ1-1, with TRBD1 matching 10 bases. The junction had 7 bases not matched to a gene; V was cut back by 5 bases and J by 7 bases. Germline-derived CDR1 and CDR2 are SQVTM and ANQGSEA. This CDR3 spans 13 amino acids. CDR3 sequence reads: CSVLTGGGGEAFF. The CDR3 DNA sequence: TGCAGCGTTTTGACAGGGGGCGGAGGTGAAGCTTTCTTT. Complete variable domain (other parts from reference TRBV29-1 and TRBJ1-1): SAVISQKPSRDICQRGTSLTIQCQVDSQVTMMFWYRQQPGQSLTLIATANQGSEATYESGFVIDKFPISRPNLTFSTLTVSNMSPEDSSIYLCSVLTGGGGEAFFGQGTRLTVV.

Here the CDR3 DNA reads TGTGCCAGTAGTATAGTACCCTCGGAGACAGGGGGGCAGAAAAACGAGCAGTACTTC. Its translation is CASSIVPSETGGQKNEQYF. The chain carries TRBV19 and TRBJ2-7; 9 bases are shared with TRBD1. In germline, CDR1 is LNHDA, CDR2 SQIVND (reference sequence). The CDR3 runs to 19 residues. Unmatched junction bases numbered 18, after V lost 1 base and J lost 5 bases.

The chain carries TRBV7-7 and TRBJ2-3; D unclear. Trimming took 4 bases from V and 3 from J, leaving 8 bases between them. Germline V CDR1 and CDR2: SSHAT, FNYEAQ (reference sequence). This CDR3 contains 13 residues. Written as DNA, the CDR3 is TGTGCCAGCAGCTATTCTAGGACAGATACGCAGTATTTT. Its protein is CASSYSRTDTQYF. The variable domain in full, with the rest retrieved from reference TRBV7-7 and TRBJ2-3, is GAGVSQSPRYKVTKRGQDVTLRCDPISSHATLYWYQQALGQGPEFLTYFNYEAQPDKSGLPSDRFSAERPEGSISTLTIQRTEQRDSAMYRCASSYSRTDTQYFGPGTRLTVL.

This clone was counted a single time. The genes are TRBV5-4 and TRBJ2-5; D remains ambiguous. The CDR3 sequence is 14 residues long. The V and J ends lost 2 bases and 1 base respectively, with 9 bases between them. Looked up from germline, CDR1 is SGHNT and CDR2 is YYREEE (reference sequence). The CDR3 coding sequence is TGTGCCAGCAGCTTAACTTCTATCCAAGAGACCCAGTACTTC. Encoded protein: CASSLTSIQETQYF.

The chain has TRBV4-3 and TRBJ1-2, with 7 positions matching TRBD1. Germline CDR1 and CDR2: LGHNA and YSLEER. The CDR3 length is 15 residues. Trimming removed 3 bases from V and 6 bases from J; junction bases left unmatched: 10. The chain's CDR3 is CASSQDSRGADGYTF. CDR3 bases: TGCGCCAGCAGCCAGGACTCCAGGGGGGCGGATGGCTACACCTTC.

This chain connects TRBV28 to TRBJ1-2; 10 bases match TRBD1. After removal of 6 bases from V and 7 bases from J, the junction contained 8 bases not matched to a gene. Germline CDR1 MDHEN, CDR2 SYDVKM. The CDR3 runs 14 residues. Here the CDR3 reads CASRGPGQGPGYTF. CDR3 in DNA: TGTGCCAGCAGGGGACCGGGACAGGGGCCTGGCTACACCTTC.

This clone was counted between two and nine times. The chain uses TRBV7-3 and TRBJ2-1; D gene ambiguous. V was pared by 0 bases and J by 0 bases, with 9 bases between. The CDR3 is 16 amino acids. Germline V gives CDR1 SGHTA, CDR2 FQGTGA. In DNA, the CDR3 is TGTGCCAGCAGCTTAACACCTTTTAGCTCCTACAATGAGCAGTTCTTC. Protein: CASSLTPFSSYNEQFF.

The rearrangement links TRBV27 to TRBJ2-4, with 7 bases aligning to TRBD2. The CDR3 has 16 residues. The germline V gene encodes CDR1 MNHEY and CDR2 SMNVEV (reference sequence). J was trimmed by 0 bases and V by 2 bases; bases with no gene match: 4. The CDR3 region has the DNA TGTGCCAGCAGTTTAGGGGAGGGTTTAGCCAAAAACATTCAGTACTTC. Translation: CASSLGEGLAKNIQYF.

The chain has TRBV11-2 and TRBJ1-1, with D hard to call. Looked up from germline, CDR1 is SGHAT and CDR2 is FQNNGV. The V and J ends lost 2 bases and 4 bases respectively, with 11 bases between them. CDR3 size: 14 residues. The CDR3 here is CASSLFSSFTEAFF. DNA for the CDR3: TGTGCCAGCAGCTTATTCTCCAGTTTCACTGAAGCTTTCTTT.